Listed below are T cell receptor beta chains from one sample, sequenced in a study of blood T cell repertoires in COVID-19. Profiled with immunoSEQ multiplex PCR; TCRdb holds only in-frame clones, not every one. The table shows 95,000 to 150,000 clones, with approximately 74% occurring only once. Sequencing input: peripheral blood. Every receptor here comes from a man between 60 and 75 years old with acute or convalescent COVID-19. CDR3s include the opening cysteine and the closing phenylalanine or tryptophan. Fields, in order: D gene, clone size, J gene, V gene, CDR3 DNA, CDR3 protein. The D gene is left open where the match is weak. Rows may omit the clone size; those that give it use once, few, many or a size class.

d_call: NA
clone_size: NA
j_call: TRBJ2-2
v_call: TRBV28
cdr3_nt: TGTGCCAGCAGTTATTTTCAGGCCTCCAACACCGGGGAGCTGTTTTTT
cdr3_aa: CASSYFQASNTGELFF

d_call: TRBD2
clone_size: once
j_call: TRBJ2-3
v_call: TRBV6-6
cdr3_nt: TGTGCCAGCAGTTACCTAGCGGGGGGGTACACAGATACGCAGTATTTT
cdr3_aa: CASSYLAGGYTDTQYF

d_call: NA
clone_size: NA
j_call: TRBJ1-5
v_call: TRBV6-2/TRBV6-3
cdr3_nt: TGTGCCAGCAGTGCGGGAGCCGGTGGGCCCCGCAATCAGCCCCAGCATTTT
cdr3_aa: CASSAGAGGPRNQPQHF

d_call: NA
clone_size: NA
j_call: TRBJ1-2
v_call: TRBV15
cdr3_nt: TGTGCCACCAGCAGAGATCTCAGATTATCAGCTAACTATGGCTACACCTTC
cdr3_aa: CATSRDLRLSANYGYTF

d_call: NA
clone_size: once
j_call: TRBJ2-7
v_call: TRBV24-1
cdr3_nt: TGTGCCACCAGTCCCAGGGGGGCCCCCTACGAGCAGTACTTC
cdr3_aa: CATSPRGAPYEQYF

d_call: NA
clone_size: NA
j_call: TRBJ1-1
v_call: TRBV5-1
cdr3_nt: TGCGCCAGCAGCTTGTGGGGAGAAATGGGGAAGGACACTGAAGCTTTCTTT
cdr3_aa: CASSLWGEMGKDTEAFF

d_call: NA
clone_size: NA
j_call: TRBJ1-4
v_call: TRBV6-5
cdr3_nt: TGTGCCAGCGGCAGGACAACTAATGAAAAACTGTTTTTT
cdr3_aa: CASGRTTNEKLFF

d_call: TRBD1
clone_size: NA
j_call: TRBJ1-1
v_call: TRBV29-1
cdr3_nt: TGCAGCGTTGAAGCATCGGACAGGGGCACTGAAGCTTTCTTT
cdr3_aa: CSVEASDRGTEAFF

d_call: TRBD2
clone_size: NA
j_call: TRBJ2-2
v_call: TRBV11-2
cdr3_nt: TGTGCCAGTAGCATACCGACTAGCGGGGGGCCGAACACCGGGGAGCTGTTTTTT
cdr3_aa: CASSIPTSGGPNTGELFF

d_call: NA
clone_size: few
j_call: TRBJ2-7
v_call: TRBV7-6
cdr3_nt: TGTGCCAGCAGCTTAGGCCAGGTCCACGAGCAGTACTTC
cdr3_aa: CASSLGQVHEQYF

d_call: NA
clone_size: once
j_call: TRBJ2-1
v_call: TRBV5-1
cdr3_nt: TGCGCCAGCAGCTTGTCCCTATCGGGAGAAGATGATGAGCAGTTCTTC
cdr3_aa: CASSLSLSGEDDEQFF

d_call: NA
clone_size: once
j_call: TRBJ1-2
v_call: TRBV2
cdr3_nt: TGTGCCCGACGGACATCGAGCTATGGCTACACCTTC
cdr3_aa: CARRTSSYGYTF

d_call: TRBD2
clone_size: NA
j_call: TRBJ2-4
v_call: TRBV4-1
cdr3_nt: TGCGCCAGCAGCCGCCAAGGACTAGTCTTAACAAAAAACATTCAGTACTTC
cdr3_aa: CASSRQGLVLTKNIQYF

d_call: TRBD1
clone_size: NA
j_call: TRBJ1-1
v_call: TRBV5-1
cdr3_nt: TGCGCCAGCGGGACAGGGGACACTGAAGCTTTCTTT
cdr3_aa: CASGTGDTEAFF

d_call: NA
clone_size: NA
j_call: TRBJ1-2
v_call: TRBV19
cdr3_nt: TGTGCCAGTAGTTCGAGGGTCTCGGTCCGTGGCTACACCTTC
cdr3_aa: CASSSRVSVRGYTF

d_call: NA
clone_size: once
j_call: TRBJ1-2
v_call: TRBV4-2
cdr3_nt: TGTGCCAGCAGCCAAGATATGGATAGGGGGTATGGCTACACCTTC
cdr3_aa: CASSQDMDRGYGYTF

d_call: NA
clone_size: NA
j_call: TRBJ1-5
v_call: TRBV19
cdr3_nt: TGTGCCGTTCTCGAGAAATATCAGCCCCAGCATTTT
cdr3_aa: CAVLEKYQPQHF

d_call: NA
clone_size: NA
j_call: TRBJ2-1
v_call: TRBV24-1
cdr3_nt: TGTGCCACCAGTGGGTTACAGGGAAGCTACAATGAGCAGTTCTTC
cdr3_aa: CATSGLQGSYNEQFF

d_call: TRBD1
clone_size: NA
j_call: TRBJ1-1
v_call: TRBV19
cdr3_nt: TGTGCCAGTAGGACAGGGGCCACACAGTCCAAAGCTTTCTTT
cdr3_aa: CASRTGATQSKAFF

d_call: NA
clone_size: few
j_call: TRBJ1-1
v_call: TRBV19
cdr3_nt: TGTGCCAGTAGTATTAGTAGACAGTGGAACACTGAAGCTTTCTTT
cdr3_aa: CASSISRQWNTEAFF

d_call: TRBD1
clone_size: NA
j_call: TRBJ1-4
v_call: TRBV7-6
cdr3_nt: TGTGCCAGCAGCTTAGAGGGACAGGGACCCTCAACTAATGAAAAACTGTTTTTT
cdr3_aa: CASSLEGQGPSTNEKLFF

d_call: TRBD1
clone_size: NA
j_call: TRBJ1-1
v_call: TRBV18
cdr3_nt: TGTGCCAGCTCACCCAAAAACACGGGACAGGGAGGCACTGAAGCTTTCTTT
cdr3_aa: CASSPKNTGQGGTEAFF

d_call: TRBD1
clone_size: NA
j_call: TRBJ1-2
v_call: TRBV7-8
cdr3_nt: TGTGCCAGCAGCTTAAACAGGGGAGAGTATGGCTACACCTTC
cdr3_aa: CASSLNRGEYGYTF

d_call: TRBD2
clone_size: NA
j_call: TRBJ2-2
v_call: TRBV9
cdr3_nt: TGTGCCAGCAGCGTAGGACTGAGCGGGGGGGCTTCAGTTAACACCGGGGAGCTGTTTTTT
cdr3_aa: CASSVGLSGGASVNTGELFF

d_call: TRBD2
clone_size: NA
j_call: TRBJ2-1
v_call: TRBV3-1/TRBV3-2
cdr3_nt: TGTGCCAGCAGCCGGAAGACTAGCGGGGGAAACTACAATGAGCAGTTCTTC
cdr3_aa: CASSRKTSGGNYNEQFF

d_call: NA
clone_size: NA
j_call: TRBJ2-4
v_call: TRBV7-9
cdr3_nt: TGTGCCAGCAGCTCGTCGGACAGTTCCAAAAACATTCAGTACTTC
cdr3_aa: CASSSSDSSKNIQYF

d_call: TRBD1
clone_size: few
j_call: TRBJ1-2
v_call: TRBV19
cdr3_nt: TGTGCCAGTAGTATTTCCGGGACAGAGAGCTATGGCTACACCTTC
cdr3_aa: CASSISGTESYGYTF

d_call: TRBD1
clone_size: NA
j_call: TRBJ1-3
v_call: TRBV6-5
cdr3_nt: TGTGCCAGCAGAAGGGACAGGATCTCTGGAAACACCATATATTTT
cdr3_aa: CASRRDRISGNTIYF

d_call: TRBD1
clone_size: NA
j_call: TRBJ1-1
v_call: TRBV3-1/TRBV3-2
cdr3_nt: TGTGCCAGCAGCCGGCAGGGGGCGAGCGGCACTGAAGCTTTCTTT
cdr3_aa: CASSRQGASGTEAFF

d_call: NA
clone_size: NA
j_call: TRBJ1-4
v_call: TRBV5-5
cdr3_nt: TGTGCCAGCAGCTTGATGCCCGGGGTTGGGAGGGAAAAACTGTTTTTT
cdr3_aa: CASSLMPGVGREKLFF

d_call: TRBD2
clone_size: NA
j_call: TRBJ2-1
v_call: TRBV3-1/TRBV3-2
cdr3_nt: TGTGCCAGCAGCCAAGACCTAGCGGGAGGCTACAATGAGCAGTTCTTC
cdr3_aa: CASSQDLAGGYNEQFF

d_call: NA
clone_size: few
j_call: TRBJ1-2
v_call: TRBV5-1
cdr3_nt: TGCGCCAGCAGCTTGGGGGGCCCCTATGGCTACACCTTC
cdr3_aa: CASSLGGPYGYTF

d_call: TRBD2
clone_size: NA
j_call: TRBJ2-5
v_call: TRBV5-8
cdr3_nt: TGTGCCAGCAGCTTGCTGCTAGCGGGAGGGAGTCGAGGAGAGACCCAGTACTTC
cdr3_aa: CASSLLLAGGSRGETQYF

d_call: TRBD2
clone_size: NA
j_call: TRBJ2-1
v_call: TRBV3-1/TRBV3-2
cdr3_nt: TGTGCCAGCAAACCAGCGGGGTACAATGAGCAGTTCTTC
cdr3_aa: CASKPAGYNEQFF

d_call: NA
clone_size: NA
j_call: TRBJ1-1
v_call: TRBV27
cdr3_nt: TGTGCCAGCAGTGCGCAGGGGCTCACTGAAGCTTTCTTT
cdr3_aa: CASSAQGLTEAFF

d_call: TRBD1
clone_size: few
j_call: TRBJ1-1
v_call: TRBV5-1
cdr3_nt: TGCGCCAGCAGCATCAGGACAGGTTTAGGAACTGAAGCTTTCTTT
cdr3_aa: CASSIRTGLGTEAFF

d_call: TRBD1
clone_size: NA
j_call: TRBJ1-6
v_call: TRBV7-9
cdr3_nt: TGTGCCAGCAGCCCTACAGGGGATCCCCTCCACTTT
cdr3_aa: CASSPTGDPLHF

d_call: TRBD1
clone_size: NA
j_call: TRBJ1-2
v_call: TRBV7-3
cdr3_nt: TGTGCCAGCAGCCGCGATAACAGGGGGCGAAGTGGCTACACCTTC
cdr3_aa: CASSRDNRGRSGYTF

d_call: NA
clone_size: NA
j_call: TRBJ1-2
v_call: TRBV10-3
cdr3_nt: TGTGCCATCAGTGATGGTAGGGGTGACTATGGCTACACCTTC
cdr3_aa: CAISDGRGDYGYTF

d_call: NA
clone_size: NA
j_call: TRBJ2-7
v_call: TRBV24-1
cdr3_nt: TGTGCCACCAGTGATCCCCCCCTAGACGAGCAGTACTTC
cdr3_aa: CATSDPPLDEQYF

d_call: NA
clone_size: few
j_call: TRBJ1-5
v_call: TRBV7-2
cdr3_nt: TGTGCCAGCAGCCCAGCGGGACAAAATAGCAATCAGCCCCAGCATTTT
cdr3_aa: CASSPAGQNSNQPQHF

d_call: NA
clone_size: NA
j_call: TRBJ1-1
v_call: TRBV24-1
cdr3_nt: TGTGCCACCAGTGACCCCAACGGGGGGGACACTGAAGCTTTCTTT
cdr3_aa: CATSDPNGGDTEAFF

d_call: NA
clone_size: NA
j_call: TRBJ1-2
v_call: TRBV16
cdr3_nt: TGTGCCAGCAGCCAATCCCAGGCCAACTATGGCTACACCTTC
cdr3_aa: CASSQSQANYGYTF

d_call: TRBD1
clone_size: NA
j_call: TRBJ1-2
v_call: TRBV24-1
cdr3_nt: TGTGCCACCAGCCGGGACAGGGCGAGCGGCTACACCTTC
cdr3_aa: CATSRDRASGYTF

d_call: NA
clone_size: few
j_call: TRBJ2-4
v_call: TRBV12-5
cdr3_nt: TGTGCTAGTGGTTTGGCTTCAACAGGGTCTACTAAAAACATTCAGTACTTC
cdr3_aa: CASGLASTGSTKNIQYF

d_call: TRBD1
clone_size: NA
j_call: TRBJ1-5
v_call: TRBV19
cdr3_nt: TGTGCCAGTAAGCGGACAGGAAAAGGTAATCAGCCCCAGCATTTT
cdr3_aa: CASKRTGKGNQPQHF

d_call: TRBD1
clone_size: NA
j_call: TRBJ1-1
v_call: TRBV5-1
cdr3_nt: TGCGCCAGCAGCCCCCCGGGACAGGGGTCGGTTGCTGAAGCTTTCTTT
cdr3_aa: CASSPPGQGSVAEAFF

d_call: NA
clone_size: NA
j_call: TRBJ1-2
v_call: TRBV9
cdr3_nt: TGTGCCAGCAGCGCGGCCAGGGGAAGCTATGGCTACACCTTC
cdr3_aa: CASSAARGSYGYTF

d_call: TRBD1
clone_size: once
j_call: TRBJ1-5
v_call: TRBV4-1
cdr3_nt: TGCGCCAGCAGCCAAGACAGAGACAGGGAAGGGCAGCCCCAGCATTTT
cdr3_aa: CASSQDRDREGQPQHF

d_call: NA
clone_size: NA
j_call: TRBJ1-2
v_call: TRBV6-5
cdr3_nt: TGTGCCAGCAGTTCCAGAGGCAGTGGCTACACCTTC
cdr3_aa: CASSSRGSGYTF

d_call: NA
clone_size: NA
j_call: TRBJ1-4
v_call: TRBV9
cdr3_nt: TGTGCCAGCAGCGCCGGGACAAACGAAAAACTGTTTTTT
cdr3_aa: CASSAGTNEKLFF

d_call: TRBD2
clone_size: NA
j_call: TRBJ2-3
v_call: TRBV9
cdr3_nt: TGTGCCAGCAGCGTAAGCCTAGCGGGGACGGATACGCAGTATTTT
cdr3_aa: CASSVSLAGTDTQYF